The clone carrying this T cell receptor beta chain was observed a few times. The antigen remains unidentified. This entry is derived from a study of CD8 T cells in ankylosing spondylitis. Study-level points and caveats: Matched ankylosing spondylitis synovial fluid reportedly contained a significantly enriched population of disease-linked clones.

CDR1 and CDR2 from the germline V gene are SEHNR and FQNEAQ (reference sequence). The CDR3 runs to 16 residues. J gave up 4 bases and V 1 base, and 9 bases lay outside the gene matches. TCRdb fed the 5' RACE reads into MiXCR, producing one record per CDR3 protein. The repertoire holds 270,000 or so distinct CDR3 sequences, with about a sixth as singletons. What was sequenced was blood, either unsorted or a sorted T cell fraction (not recorded which). V and J are TRBV7-9 and TRBJ1-2; 7 bases fit TRBD1. The TCR originated in a male donor with ankylosing spondylitis or in good health (not recorded which). The CDR3 nucleotides are TGTGCCAGCAGCTTAGTACGGGACAGATGGGTCTATGGCTACACCTTC. The encoded protein is CASSLVRDRWVYGYTF.